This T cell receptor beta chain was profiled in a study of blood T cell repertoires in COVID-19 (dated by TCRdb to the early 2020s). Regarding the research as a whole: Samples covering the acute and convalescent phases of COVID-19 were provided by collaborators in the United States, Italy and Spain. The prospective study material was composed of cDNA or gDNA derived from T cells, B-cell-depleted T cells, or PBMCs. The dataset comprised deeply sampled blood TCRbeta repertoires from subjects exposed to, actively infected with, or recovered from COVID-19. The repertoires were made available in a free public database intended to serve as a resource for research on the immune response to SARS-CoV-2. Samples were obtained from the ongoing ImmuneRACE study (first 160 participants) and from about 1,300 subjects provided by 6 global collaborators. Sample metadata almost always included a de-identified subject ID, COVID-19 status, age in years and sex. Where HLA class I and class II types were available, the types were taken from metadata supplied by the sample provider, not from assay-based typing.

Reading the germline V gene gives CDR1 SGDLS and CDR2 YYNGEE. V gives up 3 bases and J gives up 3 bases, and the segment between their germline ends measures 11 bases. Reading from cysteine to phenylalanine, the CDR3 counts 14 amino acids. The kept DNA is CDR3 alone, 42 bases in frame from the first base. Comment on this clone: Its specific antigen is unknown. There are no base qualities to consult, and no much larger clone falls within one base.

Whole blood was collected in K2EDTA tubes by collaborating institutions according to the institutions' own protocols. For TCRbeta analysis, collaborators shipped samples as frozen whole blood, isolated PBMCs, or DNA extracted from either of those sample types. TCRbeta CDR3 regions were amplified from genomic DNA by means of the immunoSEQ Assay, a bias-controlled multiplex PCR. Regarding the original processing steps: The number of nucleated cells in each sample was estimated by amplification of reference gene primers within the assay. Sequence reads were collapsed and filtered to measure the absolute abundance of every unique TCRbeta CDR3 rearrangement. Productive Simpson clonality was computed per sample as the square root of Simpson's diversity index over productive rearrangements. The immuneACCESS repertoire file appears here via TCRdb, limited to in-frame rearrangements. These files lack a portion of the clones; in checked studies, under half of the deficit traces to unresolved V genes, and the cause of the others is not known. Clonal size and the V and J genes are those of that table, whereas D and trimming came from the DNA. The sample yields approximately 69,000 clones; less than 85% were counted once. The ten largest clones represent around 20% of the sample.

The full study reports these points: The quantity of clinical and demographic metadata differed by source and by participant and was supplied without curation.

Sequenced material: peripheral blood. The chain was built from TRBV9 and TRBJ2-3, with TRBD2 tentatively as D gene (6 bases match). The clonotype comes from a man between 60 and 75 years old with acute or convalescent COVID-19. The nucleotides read TGTGCCAGCAGCGCCCTCCGGGGGACAGATACGCAGTATTTT. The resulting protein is CASSALRGTDTQYF.